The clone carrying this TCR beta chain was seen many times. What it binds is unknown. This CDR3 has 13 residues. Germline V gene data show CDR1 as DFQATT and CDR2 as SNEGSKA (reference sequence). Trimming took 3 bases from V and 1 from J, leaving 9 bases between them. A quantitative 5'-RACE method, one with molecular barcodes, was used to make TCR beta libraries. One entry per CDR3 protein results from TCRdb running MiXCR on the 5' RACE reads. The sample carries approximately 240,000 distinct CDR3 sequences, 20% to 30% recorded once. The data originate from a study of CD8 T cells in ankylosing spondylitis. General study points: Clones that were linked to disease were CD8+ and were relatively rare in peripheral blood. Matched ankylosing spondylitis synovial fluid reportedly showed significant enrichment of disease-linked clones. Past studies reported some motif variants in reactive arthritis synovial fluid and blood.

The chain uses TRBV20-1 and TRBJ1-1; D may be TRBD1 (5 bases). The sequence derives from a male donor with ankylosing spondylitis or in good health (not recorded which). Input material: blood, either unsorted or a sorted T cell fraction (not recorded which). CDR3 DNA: TGCAGTGCTAGCGTCAGGGCGAACACTGAAGCTTTCTTT. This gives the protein CSASVRANTEAFF.